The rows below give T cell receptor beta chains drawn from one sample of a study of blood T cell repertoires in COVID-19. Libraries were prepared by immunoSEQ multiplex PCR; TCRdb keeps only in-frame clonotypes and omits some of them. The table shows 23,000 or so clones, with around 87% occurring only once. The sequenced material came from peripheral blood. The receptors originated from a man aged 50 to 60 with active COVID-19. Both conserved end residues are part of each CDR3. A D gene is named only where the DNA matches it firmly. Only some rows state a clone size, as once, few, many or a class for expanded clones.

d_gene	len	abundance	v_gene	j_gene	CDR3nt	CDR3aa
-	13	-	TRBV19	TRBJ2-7	TGTGCCAGTAGAGGGGGGGGTTCCTACGAGCAGTACTTC	CASRGGGSYEQYF
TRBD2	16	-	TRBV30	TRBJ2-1	TGTGCCTGGGGTGGGTTACTAGCGGGATTATACAATGAGCAGTTCTTC	CAWGGLLAGLYNEQFF
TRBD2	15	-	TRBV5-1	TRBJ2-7	TGCGCCAGCAGCGCGGGACTAGCGGACCCCTACGAGCAGTACTTC	CASSAGLADPYEQYF
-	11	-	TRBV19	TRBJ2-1	TGTGCCAGTAGTCTCTACAATGAGCAGTTCTTC	CASSLYNEQFF
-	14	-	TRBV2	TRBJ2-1	TGTGCCAGCAGCCGGTGGGGGGTCGACAATGAGCAGTTCTTC	CASSRWGVDNEQFF
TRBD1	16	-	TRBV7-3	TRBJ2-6	TGTGCCAGCAGACCCGCAGGGGGCTCGGGGGCCAACGTCCTGACTTTC	CASRPAGGSGANVLTF
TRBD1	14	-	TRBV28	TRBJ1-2	TGTGCCAGCAGGGTTTCAGGGGGCAGTTATGGCTACACCTTC	CASRVSGGSYGYTF
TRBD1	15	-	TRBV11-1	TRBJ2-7	TGTGCCAGCAGCTTCGGGGACAGGGGGACCTACGAGCAGTACTTC	CASSFGDRGTYEQYF
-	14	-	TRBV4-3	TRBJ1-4	TGCGCCAGCAGCCCCAGGGCCCTTAATGAAAAACTGTTTTTT	CASSPRALNEKLFF
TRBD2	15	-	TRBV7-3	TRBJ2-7	TGTGCCAGCAGCTATCTAGCGGGGGGTGCTTACGAGCAGTACTTC	CASSYLAGGAYEQYF
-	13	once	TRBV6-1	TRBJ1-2	TGTGCCAGCAGTGATGGGGGAGGCTATGGCTACACCTTC	CASSDGGGYGYTF
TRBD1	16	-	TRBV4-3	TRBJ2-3	TGCGCCAGCAGCACCTACCGGACAGGTCCCACAGATACGCAGTATTTT	CASSTYRTGPTDTQYF
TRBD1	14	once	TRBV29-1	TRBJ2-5	TGCAGCGTTGAAGGCGATGGACAGGGGGAGACCCAGTACTTC	CSVEGDGQGETQYF
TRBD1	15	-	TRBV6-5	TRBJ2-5	TGTGCCAGCAGGCGAGACAGGGTCCCCCAAGAGACCCAGTACTTC	CASRRDRVPQETQYF
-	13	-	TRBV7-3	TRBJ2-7	TGTGCCAGCAGCCCCGGACAAGGCTACGAGCAGTACTTC	CASSPGQGYEQYF
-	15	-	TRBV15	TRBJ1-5	TGTGCCACCAGACCAGTCGGACGCGGGCGGGAGCCCCAGCATTTT	CATRPVGRGREPQHF
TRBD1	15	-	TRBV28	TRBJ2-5	TGTGCCAGCAGTCCGGACAGGGGAAAGGGAGAGACCCAGTACTTC	CASSPDRGKGETQYF
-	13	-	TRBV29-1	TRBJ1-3	TGCAGCGTCGATTCGGCAGGGGTAAACACCATATATTTT	CSVDSAGVNTIYF
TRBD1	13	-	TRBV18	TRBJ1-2	TGTGCCAGCTCATCTACCGGGACAGCCCGCTACACCTTC	CASSSTGTARYTF
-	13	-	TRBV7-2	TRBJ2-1	TGTGCCAGCAGCCCACCGATTAGAAATGAGCAGTTCTTC	CASSPPIRNEQFF
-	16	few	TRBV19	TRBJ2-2	TGTGCCAGTAGAAAGGAGGGGGGGAAGAACACCGGGGAGCTGTTTTTT	CASRKEGGKNTGELFF
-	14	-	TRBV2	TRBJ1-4	TGTGCCAGCCTTTCTTGGGGAGCTAATGAAAAACTGTTTTTT	CASLSWGANEKLFF
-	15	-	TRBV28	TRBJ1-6	TGTGCCAGCAACCCAGAGGGCAGCCATAATTCACCCCTCCACTTT	CASNPEGSHNSPLHF
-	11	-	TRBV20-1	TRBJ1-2	TGCAGTGCTAGTATTTCCGGTGGCTACACCTTC	CSASISGGYTF
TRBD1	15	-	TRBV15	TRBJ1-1	TGTGCCACCAGCAGAGGAGAGGGGGCGCGCACTGAAGCTTTCTTT	CATSRGEGARTEAFF
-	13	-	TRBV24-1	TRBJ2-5	TGTGCCACCAGTGGGGGGGTTAGGGAGACCCAGTACTTC	CATSGGVRETQYF
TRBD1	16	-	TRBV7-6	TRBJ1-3	TGTGCCAGCAGCTCAACGCGACAGGGGCCCGGAAACACCATATATTTT	CASSSTRQGPGNTIYF